This T cell receptor (beta chain) was recovered during a study of beta chain features in type 1 diabetes. From germline, CDR1 is GTSNPN and CDR2 SVGIG (reference sequence). Trimming took off 5 bases at V and 3 bases at J, with 17 bases between the two ends. The CDR3 extends over 14 amino acids. Sequencing targeted expressed TCRB transcripts, as all isolated RNA had been reverse transcribed. Generated by immunoSEQ multiplex PCR, the TCRdb table keeps only in-frame clones and is missing some. The sample has approximately 120,000 clones; roughly 40% are singletons. V is TRBV30 and J is TRBJ2-7, with D maybe TRBD1 (6 bases). Material: stem cell memory CD4+ T cells from blood. The clonotype originates from a woman in her late teens or twenties in good health. The CDR3 region has the DNA TGTGCCTGGGATACAGGGTCGAGCTTCTACGAGCAGTACTTC. It specifies CAWDTGSSFYEQYF.